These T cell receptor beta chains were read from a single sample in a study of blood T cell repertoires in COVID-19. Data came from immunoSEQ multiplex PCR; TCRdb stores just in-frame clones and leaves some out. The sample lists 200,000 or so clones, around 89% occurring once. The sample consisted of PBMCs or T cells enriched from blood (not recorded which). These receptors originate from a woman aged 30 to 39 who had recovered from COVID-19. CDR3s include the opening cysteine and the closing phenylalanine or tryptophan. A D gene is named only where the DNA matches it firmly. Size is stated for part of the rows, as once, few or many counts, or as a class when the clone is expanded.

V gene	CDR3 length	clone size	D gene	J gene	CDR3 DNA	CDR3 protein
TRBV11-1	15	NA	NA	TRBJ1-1	TGTGCCAGCAGCTTGGGAGACCTAATGAACACTGAAGCTTTCTTT	CASSLGDLMNTEAFF
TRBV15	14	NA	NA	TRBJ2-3	TGTGCCACCAGCAGACCAACCCAGGGGAATACGCAGTATTTT	CATSRPTQGNTQYF
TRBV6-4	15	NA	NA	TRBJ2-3	TGTGCCAGCAGTGATATGCTAGGAAGTACAGATACGCAGTATTTT	CASSDMLGSTDTQYF
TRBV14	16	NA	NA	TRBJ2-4	TGTGCCAGCAGCCCCCTTGGCGGATTAGCCAAAAACATTCAGTACTTC	CASSPLGGLAKNIQYF
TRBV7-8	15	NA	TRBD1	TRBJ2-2	TGTGCCAGCAGCCCAACAGGGGTTAACACCGGGGAGCTGTTTTTT	CASSPTGVNTGELFF
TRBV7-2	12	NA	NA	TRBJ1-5	TGTGCCAGCAGCTCAGAGGATCAGCCCCAGCATTTT	CASSSEDQPQHF
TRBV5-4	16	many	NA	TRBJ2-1	TGTGCCAGCAGCTTGGGGGCCCCCCGGGGGTACAATGAGCAGTTCTTC	CASSLGAPRGYNEQFF
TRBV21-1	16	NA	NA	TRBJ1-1	TGTGCCAGCAGCAAAATTGATTGGGGCTTGAACACTGAAGCTTTCTTT	CASSKIDWGLNTEAFF
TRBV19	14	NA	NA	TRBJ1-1	TGTGCCAGTAGAGGGGGAGGGAGAGGGACTGAAGCTTTCTTT	CASRGGGRGTEAFF
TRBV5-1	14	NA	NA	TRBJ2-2	TGCGCCAGCAGCTTCCTAGCCAACACCGGGGAGCTGTTTTTT	CASSFLANTGELFF